The 20 T cell receptor beta chains given below trace back to one sample, sequenced in a study of blood T cell repertoires in COVID-19. Method: immunoSEQ multiplex PCR; TCRdb's copy keeps in-frame clones and lacks some. The sample has approximately 350,000 clones; around nine tenths are singletons. The material sequenced was peripheral blood. The receptors were sampled from a woman aged 18 to 35 who had recovered from COVID-19.

The chain recombines TRBV4-3 with TRBJ2-1; perhaps TRBD2 as D (5 bases). Germline CDR1 and CDR2: LGHNA and YSLEER. The CDR3 consists of 18 residues. V gave up 0 bases and J gave up 0 bases, with 15 bases separating them. The CDR3 spells CASSQEYLARSSYNEQFF. The DNA for the CDR3 is TGCGCCAGCAGCCAAGAATATTTAGCGCGGAGCTCCTACAATGAGCAGTTCTTC.

The chain recombines TRBV7-9 with TRBJ2-1; a weak D match, TRBD1 (5 bases). Per the germline V gene, CDR1 is SEHNR and CDR2 is FQNEAQ (reference sequence). The ends were cut back, 2 bases at V and 2 bases at J, with 10 bases in the middle. This CDR3 spans 15 amino acids. CDR3 in DNA: TGTGCCAGCAGCTTAAGGGGAAGTACCTACAATGAGCAGTTCTTC. Translation gives CASSLRGSTYNEQFF. Full variable domain (rest looked up from reference TRBV7-9 and TRBJ2-1): DTGVSQNPRHKITKRGQNVTFRCDPISEHNRLYWYRQTLGQGPEFLTYFQNEAQLEKSRLLSDRFSAERPKGSFSTLEIQRTEQGDSAMYLCASSLRGSTYNEQFFGPGTRLTVL.

The V gene is TRBV6-5, the J gene TRBJ1-4; D is possibly TRBD1 (5 bases). V gave up 6 bases and J gave up 1 base, with 15 bases separating them. The germline V gene encodes CDR1 MNHEY and CDR2 SVGAGI. The CDR3 runs to 16 residues. The CDR3, as DNA: TGTGCCAGCAGCTACGTTCAGGGTGAAACTAATGAAAAACTGTTTTTT. Its protein is CASSYVQGETNEKLFF.

V usage is TRBV5-1 and J usage is TRBJ1-2; the match to TRBD1 covers 11 bases. Germline CDR1 reads SGHRS; CDR2 reads YFSETQ. The V and J ends lost 4 bases and 6 bases, in that order; junction bases with no gene match: 5. The CDR3 spans 14 residues. DNA for the CDR3: TGCGCCAGCAGCCCGCGGGGACAGGGGGATGGCTACACCTTC. The encoded protein is CASSPRGQGDGYTF.

The chain is built from TRBV19 and TRBJ2-1; 9 nucleotides agree with TRBD2. Germline CDR1 LNHDA, CDR2 SQIVND (reference sequence). CDR3 length equals 16 residues. The V gene end was trimmed by 6 bases and the J gene end by 9 bases; junction bases not matched to a gene: 15. CDR3 nucleotides: TGTGCCAGTAGCCCGACTAGCGGAGAAAGATTAGGTGAGCAGTTCTTC. Translating it yields CASSPTSGERLGEQFF.

The V call is TRBV19, the J call TRBJ1-6; D gene unclear. The CDR3 has 18 amino acids. V lost 3 bases and J 0 bases, leaving 15 bases between the germline ends. The germline V gene has CDR1 LNHDA and CDR2 SQIVND (reference sequence). CDR3 sequence: CASSILQQSSSYNSPLHF. The CDR3 DNA sequence: TGTGCCAGTAGTATTCTACAGCAGTCGAGCTCCTATAATTCACCCCTCCACTTT.

CDR3 nucleotide sequence: TGTGCCAGCAGCGTAGGGAGCGGGCGAGAGACCCAGTACTTC. Protein: CASSVGSGRETQYF. This chain uses TRBV9 with TRBJ2-5; tentative D call: TRBD2 (6 bases). CDR3 size: 14 residues. The ends were cut back, 0 bases at V and 4 bases at J, with 10 bases in the middle. Germline CDR1 SGDLS, CDR2 YYNGEE.

J is TRBJ2-6 and V is TRBV27; D unresolved. V was shortened by 6 bases and J by 2 bases, with 8 bases between the two germline ends. The V gene's germline CDR1 is MNHEY and CDR2 SMNVEV (reference sequence). The CDR3 loop spans 14 amino acids. The CDR3 DNA reads as TGTGCCAGCAGCCAGGTGGCTGGGGCCAACGTCCTGACTTTC. Its translation: CASSQVAGANVLTF.

The chain uses TRBV27 and TRBJ1-5; D ambiguous. Germline V lookup: CDR1 MNHEY, CDR2 SMNVEV (reference sequence). Trimming took off 5 bases at V and 4 bases at J, with 9 bases between the two ends. The CDR3 length is 13 residues. The CDR3 spells CASSIVRNQPQHF. The CDR3 nucleotides read TGTGCCAGCAGTATAGTTCGGAATCAGCCCCAGCATTTT.

This sequence joins TRBV5-4 and TRBJ1-4; tentatively, D is TRBD1 (6 bases). The V end lost 2 bases, the J end lost 8 bases, and 13 bases lay between the germline ends. Looked up from germline, CDR1 is SGHNT and CDR2 is YYREEE (reference sequence). CDR3 length: 14 amino acids. The CDR3, as DNA: TGTGCCAGCAGCTTTGGGGGGGCCAAGGAAAAACTGTTTTTT. Translation gives CASSFGGAKEKLFF.

The genes are TRBV5-4 and TRBJ2-1, with TRBD1 matching 9 bases. Germline assignment: CDR1 SGHNT and CDR2 YYREEE (reference sequence). J lost 6 bases, V lost 5 bases, and 6 bases had no gene match. The CDR3 length is 14 residues. This chain's CDR3 is CASRRQGGGNEQFF. In DNA form, the CDR3 reads TGTGCCAGCAGGCGACAGGGGGGAGGCAATGAGCAGTTCTTC.

The chain recombines TRBV7-9 with TRBJ2-2; weak D call: TRBD2 (6 bases). Germline V gives CDR1 SEHNR, CDR2 FQNEAQ (reference sequence). The length of the CDR3 is 16 residues. The V gene lost 5 bases and the J gene lost 2 bases, with 15 bases spanning the gap. The CDR3 loop is CASSARRVTNTGELFF. The CDR3 DNA follows: TGTGCCAGCAGCGCGAGGAGGGTTACCAACACCGGGGAGCTGTTTTTT.

This chain joins TRBV24-1 and TRBJ2-1; a possible D gene is TRBD2 (6 bases). The CDR3 contains 16 residues. In germline, CDR1 is KGHDR, CDR2 SFDVKD. V was trimmed by 5 bases and J by 0 bases, leaving 13 bases between them. The chain's CDR3 is CATSVTLADSYNEQFF. CDR3 sequence (DNA): TGTGCCACCAGTGTTACCTTAGCGGACTCCTACAATGAGCAGTTCTTC.

The rearrangement links TRBV4-3 to TRBJ2-2; TRBD1 aligns across 7 bases. V lost 5 bases to trimming and J lost 5 bases; unmatched junction nucleotides: 8. CDR1 LGHNA and CDR2 YSLEER come from the germline V gene. The CDR3 extends over 15 amino acids. The CDR3 DNA reads as TGCGCCAGCAGCAGAGTGACAGGGCGGACCGGGGAGCTGTTTTTT. Translated, it gives CASSRVTGRTGELFF.

The chain is built from TRBV24-1 and TRBJ2-3, with 7 bases aligning to TRBD2. The CDR3 has 15 amino acids. The germline V gene has CDR1 KGHDR and CDR2 SFDVKD. J gave up 4 bases and V 5 bases, and 8 bases lay outside the gene matches. The DNA of the CDR3 is TGTGCCACCAGTGGTGGTAGCGGGTTTGCAGATACGCAGTATTTT. Residues: CATSGGSGFADTQYF.

The J gene is TRBJ1-1, the V gene TRBV3-1 (or the pseudogene TRBV3-2); TRBD1 matches at 7 bases. CDR3 size: 22 residues. Germline V CDR1 and CDR2: LGHDT, YNNKEL (reference sequence). Losses at the gene ends were 4 bases for V and 3 bases for J; bases not matched to a gene: 29. The DNA of the CDR3 is TGTGCCAGCAGCCCTAGAAAGACAGGGCCCGCCATCGCTAGGGACTTGGACACTGAAGCTTTCTTT. Its translation: CASSPRKTGPAIARDLDTEAFF.

This chain connects TRBV29-1 to TRBJ1-5; D is ambiguous. The CDR3 contains 12 residues. V was pared by 6 bases and J by 0 bases, with 6 bases between. Germline V CDR1 and CDR2: SQVTM, ANQGSEA. The CDR3 region is CSVSYSNQPQHF. CDR3 nucleotides: TGCAGCGTATCTTATAGCAATCAGCCCCAGCATTTT.

This chain connects TRBV9 to TRBJ2-3; 7 nucleotides match TRBD1. CDR1 and CDR2 (germline): SGDLS, YYNGEE. J was trimmed by 0 bases and V by 3 bases; bases with no gene match: 10. The CDR3 runs to 17 residues. The CDR3 coding sequence is TGTGCCAGCAGCGCTTCCCAGGACAGGCCTAGCACAGATACGCAGTATTTT. Translating it yields CASSASQDRPSTDTQYF.

The rearrangement links TRBV27 to TRBJ2-1, with 11 bases lining up with TRBD2. Germline trimming cut 7 bases from V and 10 bases from J; bases unmatched to any gene: 12. This CDR3 is 15 amino acids long. Germline CDR1 and CDR2: MNHEY and SMNVEV (reference sequence). The CDR3 DNA reads TGTGCCAGCAACGAACTAGCGGGAGTTCATAAGGAGCAGTTCTTC. Protein: CASNELAGVHKEQFF.

This chain connects TRBV7-9 to TRBJ1-5; D is uncertain. The CDR3 is made up of 13 amino acids. Per the germline V gene, CDR1 is SEHNR and CDR2 is FQNEAQ (reference sequence). Trimming removed 1 base at V and 5 bases at J, with 6 bases between. The CDR3 loop reads CASSLDRDQPQHF. In DNA, the CDR3 is TGTGCCAGCAGCTTAGATCGGGATCAGCCCCAGCATTTT.